The 9 T cell receptor beta chains reported below all come from one sample, sequenced in a study of T cell repertoires in cytomegalovirus infection. Antigens for these TCRs are unknown. TCRdb analysed the reads with MiXCR anew, one entry per CDR3 protein. The data show about 100,000 distinct CDR3 sequences, roughly 41% seen once. This specimen was CD8+ T cells from cultured PBMCs, taken from culture after CMV antigen stimulation. These receptors all stem from a human donor in good health (CMV status not recorded). Some clones in this sample may be carry-over from other donors' samples.

The chain has TRBV6-1 and TRBJ1-2; tentatively, D is TRBD1 (6 bases). With 5 bases removed from V and 6 bases from J, the gap between germline ends came to 10 bases. This CDR3 has 12 residues. CDR1 MNHNS and CDR2 SASEGT come from the germline V gene. The CDR3 reads CASSPDSDGYTF. In DNA form, the CDR3 reads TGTGCCAGCAGTCCGGACAGTGATGGCTACACCTTC.

In this sample, this clonotype turned up once. The chain couples TRBV7-9 to TRBJ2-7; D tentatively reads TRBD1 or TRBD2 (5 bases each). This CDR3 has 13 residues. CDR1 is SEHNR and CDR2 is FQNEAQ in the germline V gene (reference sequence). Trimming removed 7 bases from V and 0 bases from J, with 10 bases in between. The CDR3 sequence: CASKAGSSYEQYF. As DNA, the CDR3 is TGTGCCAGCAAGGCAGGGAGCTCCTACGAGCAGTACTTC.

J is TRBJ2-3 and V is TRBV7-6, with D uncertain. V lost 5 bases, J lost 2 bases, and 8 bases lay in between. The CDR3 spans 13 residues. The germline V gene has CDR1 SGHVS and CDR2 FNYEAQ. The CDR3 reads CASSPVYTDTQYF. The DNA for the CDR3 is TGTGCCAGCAGCCCAGTCTACACAGATACGCAGTATTTT.

The J gene is TRBJ2-2, the V gene TRBV7-6, with 8 bases that match TRBD1. Trimming cost V 7 bases and J 6 bases; bases outside gene matches: 7. Germline lookup yields CDR1 SGHVS and CDR2 FNYEAQ. The CDR3 totals 14 residues. The CDR3 nucleotides read TGTGCCAGCAATTTTCAGGGGGCGGCCGGGGAGCTGTTTTTT. This translates into CASNFQGAAGELFF.

This clonotype occurred once. V gene TRBV6-5 combines with J gene TRBJ1-5; D is uncertain. Germline lookup yields CDR1 MNHEY and CDR2 SVGAGI. CDR3 length equals 15 residues. Trimming cost V 5 bases and J 2 bases, with 13 bases left between them. This chain's CDR3 is CASSPGSAGNQPQHF. Here the CDR3 DNA reads TGTGCCAGCAGTCCCGGGTCGGCGGGCAATCAGCCCCAGCATTTT.

The rearrangement joins TRBV12-3 or TRBV12-4 to TRBJ1-1; the D gene is possibly TRBD1 (5 bases). The CDR3 sequence is 14 residues long. V was trimmed by 1 base and J by 3 bases, leaving 9 bases between them. This chain's CDR3 is CASSLGGRDTEAFF. Written as DNA, the CDR3 is TGTGCCAGCAGTTTAGGGGGACGGGACACTGAAGCTTTCTTT.

There are many counts of this clonotype. This chain joins TRBV5-1 and TRBJ2-4; tentative D call: TRBD1 (5 bases). The CDR3 has 16 amino acids. V lost 0 bases and J 0 bases, leaving 10 bases between the germline ends. The germline gives CDR1 SGHRS, CDR2 YFSETQ. The CDR3: CASSLDWTQAKNIQYF. CDR3 bases: TGCGCCAGCAGCTTGGATTGGACACAAGCCAAAAACATTCAGTACTTC.

The V gene is TRBV27, the J gene TRBJ1-2; D remains ambiguous. The CDR3 spans 14 residues. Germline assignment: CDR1 MNHEY and CDR2 SMNVEV (reference sequence). V lost 6 bases to trimming and J lost 7 bases, with 18 bases between them. CDR3 DNA: TGTGCCAGCAGCCCTATGACTCGATCGTTTGGCTACACCTTC. Translated, it gives CASSPMTRSFGYTF.

V and J are TRBV27 and TRBJ2-2, with no clear D. The V end was cut by 1 base, the J end by 4 bases, with 7 bases between. The CDR3 consists of 14 residues. The germline V gene encodes CDR1 MNHEY and CDR2 SMNVEV (reference sequence). CDR3 coding DNA: TGTGCCAGCAGTTTATTAAGGATCACCGGGGAGCTGTTTTTT. Amino acid sequence: CASSLLRITGELFF.